A single sample gave rise to the 29 T cell receptor beta chains below, sequenced in a study of circulating and synovial CD4+ cells in juvenile arthritis. Data came from immunoSEQ multiplex PCR; TCRdb stores just in-frame clones and leaves some out. The sample holds around 35,000 clones, 95% to 96% seen once. Specimen: CD4+ T cells from blood. These receptors came from a human donor with juvenile idiopathic arthritis.

In its sample, this clone was seen once. The CDR3 DNA is TGTGCCAGCAGCTTAGGGACTCGCGGCTACACCTTC. It yields the protein CASSLGTRGYTF. The V call is TRBV7-9, the J call TRBJ1-2; D not certain. The V gene's germline CDR1 is SEHNR and CDR2 FQNEAQ (reference sequence). This CDR3 has 12 residues. V lost 1 base, J lost 8 bases, and 8 bases lay in between. Variable domain in full (rest from reference TRBV7-9 and TRBJ1-2): DTGVSQNPRHKITKRGQNVTFRCDPISEHNRLYWYRQTLGQGPEFLTYFQNEAQLEKSRLLSDRFSAERPKGSFSTLEIQRTEQGDSAMYLCASSLGTRGYTFGSGTRLTVV.

The rearrangement uses TRBV5-4 and TRBJ1-5; the D gene is possibly TRBD1 (6 bases). The CDR3 has 14 residues. CDR1 and CDR2 (germline): SGHNT, YYREEE (reference sequence). V dropped 10 bases and J dropped 3 bases, with 17 bases sitting between them. The DNA for the CDR3 is TGTGCCGAAAGCACAGGGTGGAACAATCAGCCCCAGCATTTT. The encoded protein is CAESTGWNNQPQHF.

The DNA for the CDR3 is TGTGCCAGCAGGGGACTAGCGGGATCCAGGGCATACGAGCAGTACTTC. Protein sequence: CASRGLAGSRAYEQYF. This chain uses TRBV11-2 with TRBJ2-7; 13 nucleotides agree with TRBD2. Trimming cost V 6 bases and J 4 bases; bases outside gene matches: 9. CDR3 size: 16 residues. Germline CDR1 is SGHAT and CDR2 is FQNNGV.

V and J are TRBV28 and TRBJ2-7; 7 bases agree with TRBD1. There are 13 residues in the CDR3. Germline V gene data show CDR1 as MDHEN and CDR2 as SYDVKM. J was trimmed by 5 bases and V by 6 bases; bases with no gene match: 7. The CDR3 DNA sequence: TGTGCCAGCAGCCGCAGCGACAGGGACGAGCAGTACTTC. Its protein is CASSRSDRDEQYF.

The chain recombines TRBV19 with TRBJ2-1, with D possibly matching TRBD2 (5 bases). The CDR3 totals 15 residues. Germline lookup yields CDR1 LNHDA and CDR2 SQIVND (reference sequence). V gave up 3 bases and J gave up 0 bases, with 9 bases separating them. CDR3: CASSIGVGSYNEQFF. The CDR3 DNA reads as TGTGCCAGTAGTATCGGGGTAGGCTCCTACAATGAGCAGTTCTTC.

About this clone itself: A junction end diverges from the germline sequence, so it may reflect a read error. The chain employs TRBV20-1 and TRBJ1-2; no reliable D call. Germline V lookup: CDR1 DFQATT, CDR2 SNEGSKA (reference sequence). The length of the CDR3 is 8 residues. The CDR3 DNA is TGCAGTGCTAGTCCGCCGGGCTTC. Translated, it gives CSASPPGF.

The chain uses TRBV21-1 and TRBJ1-2; the table assigns TRBD1, which was not confirmed against the DNA. TRBV21-1 is noted as a pseudogene. This CDR3 region has 17 residues. The DNA of the CDR3 is TGTGCCAGCAGCAGTCGGGCGAAGACAGGAGTTAACTATGGCTACACCTTC. Its translation: CASSSRAKTGVNYGYTF.

The chain joins TRBV18 to TRBJ2-5; 9 bases are shared with TRBD2. Per germline, CDR1 KGHSH and CDR2 LQKENI. CDR3 length: 15 residues. The ends lost 6 bases at V and 2 bases at J; junction bases unmatched: 7. This chain's CDR3 is CASSSGTSQQETQYF. As DNA, the CDR3 is TGTGCCAGCTCGTCTGGGACTAGCCAACAAGAGACCCAGTACTTC.

V usage is TRBV6-5 and J usage is TRBJ2-7; 7 positions match TRBD1. The CDR3 is 16 residues long. Germline CDR1 reads MNHEY; CDR2 reads SVGAGI. V dropped 2 bases and J dropped 0; count of bases not matched to a gene: 7. In nucleotides, the CDR3 is TGTGCCAGCAGTTACCGAGGCAGGGGGAGCTCCTACGAGCAGTACTTC. Its translation: CASSYRGRGSSYEQYF.

The count of this clone is one. The rearrangement joins TRBV5-1 to TRBJ2-2; D perhaps matches TRBD2 (5 bases). The germline V and J ends were trimmed by 2 bases and 8 bases, with 10 bases remaining between them. Germline V gives CDR1 SGHRS, CDR2 YFSETQ. The CDR3 has 13 residues. The CDR3 DNA sequence: TGCGCCAGCAGCTTAACTAGAGCGGGGGAGCTGTTTTTT. This encodes CASSLTRAGELFF.

A note on this clone: Germline is not matched at one junction end, which may reflect a read error. The gene calls are TRBV6-5 and TRBJ2-6; D unclear. Germline CDR1 and CDR2: MNHEY and SVGAGI. CDR3 length equals 15 residues. The CDR3 bases are TGTGCCAGCACTTACGAGCGCTCTGGGGCCAACGTCCTGACTTTC. Protein: CASTYERSGANVLTF.

The J gene is TRBJ1-5, the V gene TRBV27, with 7 nucleotides matching TRBD1. Trimming removed 8 bases from V and 2 bases from J; junction bases left unmatched: 3. Per germline, CDR1 MNHEY and CDR2 SMNVEV (reference sequence). This CDR3 comprises 13 residues. CDR3 loop: CASRTGGNQPQHF. The CDR3 region has the DNA TGTGCCAGCCGTACAGGGGGCAATCAGCCCCAGCATTTT.

This chain uses TRBV7-2 with TRBJ1-4; TRBD1 might be the D (6 bases). The CDR3 spans 17 residues. Trimming cost V 5 bases and J 0 bases, with 16 bases left between them. Germline loops: CDR1 SGHTA, CDR2 FQGNSA. CDR3 amino acids: CASSPRTAGATNEKLFF. The CDR3 coding sequence is TGTGCCAGCAGCCCAAGGACAGCCGGTGCAACTAATGAAAAACTGTTTTTT.

The rearrangement links TRBV30 to TRBJ1-1; the D gene is possibly TRBD1 (6 bases). Deletions cut 4 bases from V and 0 bases from J, with 12 bases between. The CDR3 runs 14 residues. Germline CDR1 and CDR2: GTSNPN and SVGIG (reference sequence). DNA for the CDR3: TGTGCCTGGATTAACGGGACACTGAACACTGAAGCTTTCTTT. As protein: CAWINGTLNTEAFF.

The chain uses TRBV7-2 and TRBJ2-7; the match to TRBD2 covers 12 bases. The CDR3 has 15 residues. After removal of 5 bases from V and 2 bases from J, the junction contained 4 bases not matched to a gene. The germline gives CDR1 SGHTA, CDR2 FQGNSA. Written as DNA, the CDR3 is TGTGCCAGCAGCCCGACTAGCGGGAGCACCTACGAGCAGTACTTC. Protein: CASSPTSGSTYEQYF.

J is TRBJ1-5 and V is TRBV7-8; perhaps TRBD1 as D (5 bases). Looked up from germline, CDR1 is SGHVS and CDR2 is FQNEAQ. CDR3 length: 14 amino acids. V dropped 5 bases and J dropped 6 bases, with 14 bases sitting between them. CDR3 sequence: CASSETGRGQPQHF. The CDR3 DNA is TGTGCCAGCAGCGAGACGGGGAGGGGTCAGCCCCAGCATTTT.

This clone appeared a single time. The chain employs TRBV5-1 and TRBJ1-2; 7 positions agree with TRBD1. The length of the CDR3 is 14 residues. Looked up from germline, CDR1 is SGHRS and CDR2 is YFSETQ. J lost 8 bases, V lost 4 bases, and 11 bases had no gene match. The CDR3: CASSTSTGLMGYTF. The CDR3 nucleotides read TGCGCCAGCAGCACCTCGACAGGGCTCATGGGCTACACCTTC.

With respect to this clone: The same CDR3 is also encoded by other DNA sequences in this sample. This chain connects TRBV5-1 to TRBJ2-5; 8 bases match TRBD2. Trimming at V came to 0 bases and at J to 5 bases, leaving 0 bases not matched to a gene. The CDR3 has 13 amino acids. CDR1 and CDR2 from the germline V gene are SGHRS and YFSETQ. CDR3 sequence: CASSLGGGETQYF. In DNA form, the CDR3 reads TGCGCCAGCAGCTTGGGCGGGGGGGAGACCCAGTACTTC.

As regards this clone: An end of the junction differs from the germline gene, which may be a read error. The genes are TRBV5-1 and TRBJ2-3; TRBD2 matches at 7 bases. The CDR3 has 14 residues. CDR1 SGHRS and CDR2 YFSETQ come from the germline V gene. Written as DNA, the CDR3 is TGCGCCAGCAGCAAGGAGACTAGCAGAGATACGCAGTATTTT. This translates into CASSKETSRDTQYF.

This clone occurred once. This rearrangement joins TRBV6-5 to TRBJ2-7; TRBD1 matches 9 bases. V was pared by 6 bases and J by 5 bases, with 8 bases of the junction left unmatched. CDR3 size: 14 residues. Per the germline V gene, CDR1 is MNHEY and CDR2 is SVGAGI. The CDR3 loop is CASSPGQGKHEQYF. CDR3 in DNA: TGTGCCAGCAGCCCCGGACAGGGGAAGCACGAGCAGTACTTC.

This chain links TRBV7-2 with TRBJ2-1; D is perhaps TRBD2 (5 bases). Germline assignment: CDR1 SGHTA and CDR2 FQGNSA. This CDR3 is built from 15 residues. The V gene lost 7 bases and the J gene lost 10 bases, with 23 bases spanning the gap. CDR3 DNA: TGTGCCAGCACCGAATCCCTAGGTAGCGTAGGGGAGCAGTTCTTC. This sequence encodes CASTESLGSVGEQFF.

J is TRBJ1-2 and V is TRBV11-2; 11 bases align to TRBD1. This CDR3 has 16 residues. Germline V gives CDR1 SGHAT, CDR2 FQNNGV. Trimming took 1 base from V and 8 from J; bases not matched to a gene: 9. The chain's CDR3 is CASSLGPGQGVWGYTF. The CDR3 DNA sequence: TGTGCCAGCAGCTTAGGGCCGGGACAGGGGGTGTGGGGCTACACCTTC.

The chain uses TRBV27 and TRBJ2-7; 10 bases match TRBD1. The CDR3 covers 15 residues. CDR1 is MNHEY, CDR2 SMNVEV, per germline (reference sequence). The junction had 4 bases not matched to a gene; V was cut back by 3 bases and J by 2 bases. CDR3 sequence: CASSFGTGVTYEQYF. The CDR3 DNA is TGTGCCAGCAGTTTCGGGACAGGGGTAACCTACGAGCAGTACTTC.

The chain recombines TRBV30 with TRBJ1-2; no clear D gene. In germline, CDR1 is GTSNPN, CDR2 SVGIG (reference sequence). The CDR3 totals 13 residues. Trimming took 0 bases from V and 3 from J, leaving 8 bases between them. CDR3 nucleotide sequence: TGTGCCTGGAGTGTCAGGATCCACTATGGCTACACCTTC. This translates into CAWSVRIHYGYTF.

The chain employs TRBV7-6 and TRBJ1-2; D call uncertain. The V gene's germline CDR1 is SGHVS and CDR2 FNYEAQ. The CDR3 consists of 13 residues. V was trimmed by 4 bases and J by 7 bases, leaving 13 bases between them. Here the CDR3 reads CASSSTRTSGYTF. The CDR3 DNA sequence: TGTGCCAGCAGCTCGACTAGGACCTCTGGCTACACCTTC.

The rearrangement links TRBV18 to TRBJ1-1; D gene ambiguous. Trimming removed 3 bases from V and 11 bases from J, with 16 bases in between. The length of the CDR3 is 13 residues. The germline gives CDR1 KGHSH, CDR2 LQKENI. The CDR3 protein is CASSPQAGGLAFF. DNA of the CDR3: TGTGCCAGCTCACCCCAAGCGGGCGGATTGGCTTTCTTT.

The chain combines TRBV7-2 with TRBJ1-3; TRBD1 might be the D (6 bases). Germline V gene sequence: CDR1 SGHTA, CDR2 FQGNSA. This CDR3 spans 15 amino acids. The V and J ends lost 1 base and 0 bases respectively, with 7 bases between them. CDR3 DNA: TGTGCCAGCAGCTTAGACAGGGCCTCTGGAAACACCATATATTTT. Translated: CASSLDRASGNTIYF.

The V call is TRBV28, the J call TRBJ2-6, with a weak D call TRBD1 (5 bases). Trimming removed 3 bases from V and 4 bases from J, with 13 bases in between. In germline, CDR1 is MDHEN, CDR2 SYDVKM. The CDR3 runs 16 residues. The CDR3 region is CASSFVGVAGANVLTF. CDR3 DNA: TGTGCCAGCAGTTTTGTAGGGGTAGCCGGGGCCAACGTCCTGACTTTC.

For the CDR3, the DNA is TGTGCCAGTATAGGGACAGGCACAGATACGCAGTATTTT. It translates to CASIGTGTDTQYF. The chain combines TRBV19 with TRBJ2-3; 7 positions match TRBD1. The length of the CDR3 is 13 residues. Germline V CDR1 and CDR2: LNHDA, SQIVND (reference sequence). The junction had 2 bases not matched to a gene; V was cut back by 7 bases and J by 1 base.